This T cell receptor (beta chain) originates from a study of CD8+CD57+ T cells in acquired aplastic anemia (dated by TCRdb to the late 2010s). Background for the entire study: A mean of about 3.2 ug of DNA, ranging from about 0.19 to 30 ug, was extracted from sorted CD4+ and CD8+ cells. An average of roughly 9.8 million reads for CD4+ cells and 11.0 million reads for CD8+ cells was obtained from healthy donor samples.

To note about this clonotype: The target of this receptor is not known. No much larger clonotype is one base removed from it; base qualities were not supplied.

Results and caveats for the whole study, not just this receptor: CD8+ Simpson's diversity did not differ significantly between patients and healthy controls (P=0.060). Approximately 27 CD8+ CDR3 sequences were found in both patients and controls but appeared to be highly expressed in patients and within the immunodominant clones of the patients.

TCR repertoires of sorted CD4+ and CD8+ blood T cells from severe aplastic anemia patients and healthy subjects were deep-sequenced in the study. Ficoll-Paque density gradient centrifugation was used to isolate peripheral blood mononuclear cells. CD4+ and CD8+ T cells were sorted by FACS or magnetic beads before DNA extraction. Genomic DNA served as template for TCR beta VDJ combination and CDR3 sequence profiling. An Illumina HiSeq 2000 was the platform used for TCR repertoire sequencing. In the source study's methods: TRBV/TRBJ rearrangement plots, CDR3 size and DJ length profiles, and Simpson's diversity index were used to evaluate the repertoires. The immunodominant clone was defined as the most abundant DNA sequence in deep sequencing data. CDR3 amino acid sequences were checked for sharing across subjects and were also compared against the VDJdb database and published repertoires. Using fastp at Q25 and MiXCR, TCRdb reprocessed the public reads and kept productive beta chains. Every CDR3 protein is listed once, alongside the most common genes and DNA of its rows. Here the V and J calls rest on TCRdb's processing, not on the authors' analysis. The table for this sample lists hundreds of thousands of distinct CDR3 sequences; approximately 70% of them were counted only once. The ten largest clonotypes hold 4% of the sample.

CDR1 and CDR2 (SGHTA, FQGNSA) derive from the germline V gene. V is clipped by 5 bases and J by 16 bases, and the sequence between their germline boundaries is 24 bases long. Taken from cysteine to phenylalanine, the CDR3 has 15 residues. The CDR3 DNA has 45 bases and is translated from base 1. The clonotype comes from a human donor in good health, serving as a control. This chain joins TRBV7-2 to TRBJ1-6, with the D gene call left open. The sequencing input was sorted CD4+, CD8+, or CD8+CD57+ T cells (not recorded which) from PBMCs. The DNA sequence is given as TGTGCCAGCAGCCCAGAAGTAGGCCCAAATTACCCTCTCCACTTT. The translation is CASSPEVGPNYPLHF.